This T cell receptor (beta chain) was retrieved from a study of blood T cell repertoires in COVID-19. The overall study: Some COVID-19 samples were acute and others convalescent; all came from the United States, Italy and Spain. From T cells, B-cell-depleted T cells, or PBMCs came the material, which was cDNA or gDNA.

The CDR3 is made up of 14 amino acids. The trim removed 1 base at V and 8 bases at J, leaving 6 bases unmatched. Germline CDR1 GTSNPN, CDR2 SVGIG (reference sequence). This clone showed up just once. Per the original methods: Quantification of nucleated cells was approximated via reference gene primer amplification. The assay was immunoSEQ multiplex PCR, and TCRdb's table has in-frame clones only and misses some. V, J and clone size derive from that table, while D and trimming were established from the DNA sequence. The sample includes some 87,000 clones, around 90% of them seen just once. The receptor was isolated from a woman in her 70s with acute or convalescent COVID-19. The V and J genes are TRBV30 and TRBJ2-4; 9 bases align to TRBD2. The sequencing input was peripheral blood. CDR3 protein: CAWSGMAGGDIQYF. DNA for the CDR3: TGTGCCTGGAGTGGTATGGCGGGAGGGGACATTCAGTACTTC. Full variable domain (missing parts from reference TRBV30 and TRBJ2-4): SQTIHQWPATLVQPVGSPLSLECTVEGTSNPNLYWYRQAAGRGLQLLFYSVGIGQISSEVPQNLSASRPQDRQFILSSKKLLLSDSGFYLCAWSGMAGGDIQYFGAGTRLSVL.